These 23 T cell receptor beta chains originate from one sample sequenced in a study of blood T cell repertoires in COVID-19. Measured with immunoSEQ multiplex PCR; TCRdb has only the in-frame clones, and not every one. Of 240,000 or so clones listed, more than 70% are singletons. The material sequenced was peripheral blood. The receptors originated from a woman aged 40 to 50 who had recovered from COVID-19.

The V and J genes are TRBV4-1 and TRBJ2-4; TRBD2 matches 8 bases. Germline CDR1 MGHRA, CDR2 YSYEKL. The CDR3 spans 16 residues. With V trimmed by 3 bases and J by 4 bases, 8 bases remained unmatched. In nucleotides, the CDR3 is TGCGCCAGCAGCCAGGCGCGGGGGGCCAGGAAAAACATTCAGTACTTC. Translating gives CASSQARGARKNIQYF.

This clone was counted a single time. The chain combines TRBV20-1 with TRBJ2-1; D might be TRBD1 (6 bases). Looked up from germline, CDR1 is DFQATT and CDR2 is SNEGSKA (reference sequence). V shed 4 bases and J shed 12 bases, with 10 bases lying between them. CDR3 length equals 10 residues. CDR3 DNA sequence: TGCAGTGCTACCGACAGGACGCAGTTCTTC. Translated, it gives CSATDRTQFF.

The chain carries TRBV7-3 and TRBJ2-3; 9 nucleotides agree with TRBD2. Germline V CDR1 and CDR2: SGHTA, FQGTGA. V dropped 5 bases and J dropped 4; count of bases not matched to a gene: 10. The CDR3 has 16 amino acids. CDR3 sequence: CASSPLAAGGPDTQYF. DNA of the CDR3: TGTGCCAGCAGCCCCTTAGCTGCGGGAGGGCCAGATACGCAGTATTTT.

V and J are TRBV7-8 and TRBJ1-2; D gene unclear. The germline CDR1 and CDR2 sequences are SGHVS and FQNEAQ. The CDR3 has 16 residues. Trimming took off 6 bases at V and 8 bases at J, with 25 bases between the two ends. CDR3: CASRRTSMGGLEGYTF. DNA of the CDR3: TGTGCCAGCAGGCGAACCAGTATGGGTGGCCTGGAGGGCTACACCTTC.

V gene TRBV3-1 (or the pseudogene TRBV3-2) combines with J gene TRBJ1-2; 8 bases fit TRBD1. The CDR3 covers 14 residues. V shed 0 bases and J 9 bases; nucleotides not matched to a gene: 6. Germline CDR1 and CDR2: LGHDT and YNNKEL (reference sequence). The CDR3 region is CASSQDPDRGRYTF. CDR3 in DNA: TGTGCCAGCAGCCAAGACCCCGACAGGGGCCGCTACACCTTC.

V and J are TRBV9 and TRBJ2-7; 8 bases are shared with TRBD1. CDR3 length equals 16 residues. Per the germline V gene, CDR1 is SGDLS and CDR2 is YYNGEE. Trimming removed 3 bases from V and 4 bases from J; junction bases left unmatched: 12. The CDR3 coding sequence is TGTGCCAGCAGCGCCCGGACAGGGTCGGGGGTATACGAGCAGTACTTC. As protein: CASSARTGSGVYEQYF.

This chain links TRBV3-1 (or the pseudogene TRBV3-2) with TRBJ1-2, with TRBD1 matching over 7 bases. Unmatched junction bases numbered 21, after V lost 10 bases and J lost 4 bases. Germline CDR1 LGHDT, CDR2 YNNKEL (reference sequence). This CDR3 has 17 amino acids. DNA for the CDR3: TGTGCCATACGGAACCGGGACAGAGGCCCAAGCGGCTATGGCTACACCTTC. This codes for CAIRNRDRGPSGYGYTF.

The chain carries TRBV23-1 and TRBJ2-1, with D possibly matching TRBD2 (7 bases). TRBV23-1 is an ORF, and what it does is uncertain. The CDR3 is 18 residues long. Trimming shortened V by 0 bases and J by 6 bases, and 21 bases separated the two germline ends. The CDR3 reads CASSQSGAIAGERNEQFF. Written as DNA, the CDR3 is TGCGCCAGCAGTCAATCGGGGGCCATCGCGGGAGAACGCAATGAGCAGTTCTTC.

The chain couples TRBV6-2 or TRBV6-3 to TRBJ2-3; TRBD2 might be the D (6 bases). Looked up from germline, CDR1 is MNHEY and CDR2 is SVGEGT. The CDR3 is 15 residues long. Trimming stripped 2 bases from V and 7 bases from J, with 16 bases between. The CDR3 DNA sequence: TGTGCCAGCAGTTACGTGGGAGGACCGCAGAATACGCAGTATTTT. Its protein is CASSYVGGPQNTQYF.

The chain recombines TRBV7-2 with TRBJ1-4, with TRBD1 identical over 10 bases. CDR1 SGHTA and CDR2 FQGNSA come from the germline V gene. The CDR3 runs 14 residues. V gave up 8 bases and J gave up 7 bases; unmatched junction bases: 7. CDR3 sequence (DNA): TGTGCCAGCCGGCGGGACAGGGGTGGTGAAAAACTGTTTTTT. Protein: CASRRDRGGEKLFF.

The chain is built from TRBV19 and TRBJ1-1, with D tentatively TRBD1 (6 bases). CDR1 is LNHDA and CDR2 is SQIVND in the germline V gene (reference sequence). The CDR3 has 14 amino acids. Deletions cut 7 bases from V and 0 bases from J, with 12 bases between. The DNA for the CDR3 is TGTGCCAGTAAAGCCGGACAGATGAACACTGAAGCTTTCTTT. Translated, it gives CASKAGQMNTEAFF.

This clone was counted a single time. The chain uses TRBV7-9 and TRBJ2-7, with 9 nucleotides matching TRBD1. This CDR3 comprises 15 residues. In germline, CDR1 is SEHNR, CDR2 FQNEAQ (reference sequence). The trim removed 0 bases at V and 2 bases at J, leaving 2 bases unmatched. CDR3 amino acids: CASSLAWDRAYEQYF. The CDR3 DNA follows: TGTGCCAGCAGCTTAGCCTGGGACAGGGCCTACGAGCAGTACTTC.

The chain carries TRBV7-2 and TRBJ2-1; 11 bases are shared with TRBD1. This CDR3 has 17 amino acids. Per germline, CDR1 SGHTA and CDR2 FQGNSA. Unmatched junction bases numbered 13, after V lost 5 bases and J lost 7 bases. CDR3 loop: CASSPGQGARNRNEQFF. The CDR3 nucleotides are TGTGCCAGCAGCCCAGGACAGGGGGCAAGAAATCGGAATGAGCAGTTCTTC.

This clone was observed a single time. This sequence joins TRBV5-1 and TRBJ1-2; 8 nucleotides match TRBD1. CDR1 is SGHRS and CDR2 is YFSETQ in the germline V gene. The CDR3 length is 14 residues. Germline trimming cut 4 bases from V and 5 bases from J; bases unmatched to any gene: 7. This CDR3 is CASSPQGAGYGYTF. The DNA of the CDR3 is TGCGCCAGCAGCCCGCAGGGGGCGGGGTATGGCTACACCTTC.

This rearrangement joins TRBV20-1 to TRBJ2-5, with D uncertain. V dropped 6 bases and J dropped 1 base, with 6 bases sitting between them. CDR1 and CDR2 (germline): DFQATT, SNEGSKA (reference sequence). CDR3 length equals 11 residues. The CDR3 loop is CSAPLQETQYF. DNA of the CDR3: TGCAGTGCACCACTCCAAGAGACCCAGTACTTC.

V gene TRBV19 combines with J gene TRBJ2-7; TRBD2 matches at 10 bases. The CDR3 is made up of 17 amino acids. Germline loops: CDR1 LNHDA, CDR2 SQIVND (reference sequence). Trimming at V came to 0 bases and at J to 7 bases, leaving 12 bases not matched to a gene. The CDR3 sequence is CASSIDRRLAGPGEQYF. As DNA, the CDR3 is TGTGCCAGTAGTATAGATCGGAGACTAGCGGGTCCGGGGGAGCAGTACTTC.

J is TRBJ2-7 and V is TRBV29-1, with D perhaps TRBD2 (7 bases). This CDR3 has 14 residues. The V end was cut by 6 bases, the J end by 5 bases, with 20 bases between. The germline gives CDR1 SQVTM, CDR2 ANQGSEA. CDR3 DNA sequence: TGCAGCGTCGAGTCGGTCCGGGGGGCCGACGAGCAGTACTTC. Its protein product is CSVESVRGADEQYF.

The rearrangement uses TRBV7-2 and TRBJ1-2, with no clear D. The CDR3 consists of 11 residues. Per germline, CDR1 SGHTA and CDR2 FQGNSA. With 1 base removed from V and 7 bases from J, the gap between germline ends came to 4 bases. In DNA form, the CDR3 reads TGTGCCAGCAGCTTAGGCAGTGGCTACACCTTC. Amino acid sequence: CASSLGSGYTF.

The chain is built from TRBV19 and TRBJ2-4; 8 bases are a match to TRBD1. The germline CDR1 and CDR2 sequences are LNHDA and SQIVND (reference sequence). The length of the CDR3 is 14 residues. With V trimmed by 1 base and J by 9 bases, 5 bases remained unmatched. Written as DNA, the CDR3 is TGTGCCAGTAGTATAGCCAGGGGGCCGGGCATTCAGTACTTC. Amino acids: CASSIARGPGIQYF. Full variable domain (rest looked up from reference TRBV19 and TRBJ2-4): DGGITQSPKYLFRKEGQNVTLSCEQNLNHDAMYWYRQDPGQGLRLIYYSQIVNDFQKGDIAEGYSVSREKKESFPLTVTSAQKNPTAFYLCASSIARGPGIQYFGAGTRLSVL.

In this sample, this clone turned up once. This chain joins TRBV11-3 and TRBJ2-1; 10 nucleotides agree with TRBD2. V gave up 4 bases and J gave up 8 bases; unmatched junction bases: 8. This CDR3 has 15 amino acids. CDR1 and CDR2 (germline): SGHNT, YENEEA. The CDR3 nucleotides read TGTGCCAGCAGCTACGAGCGGGAGGGCCGGGATGAGCAGTTCTTC. It yields the protein CASSYEREGRDEQFF.

J is TRBJ2-1 and V is TRBV9; TRBD2 matches 13 bases. The ends lost 3 bases at V and 6 bases at J; junction bases unmatched: 9. The CDR3 consists of 17 residues. Germline assignment: CDR1 SGDLS and CDR2 YYNGEE. CDR3 DNA: TGTGCCAGCAGCGGAGGGACTAGCGGGATTTGGGGCAATGAGCAGTTCTTC. As protein: CASSGGTSGIWGNEQFF.

The chain has TRBV6-6 and TRBJ1-2; D gene uncertain. The ends were cut back, 5 bases at V and 3 bases at J, with 13 bases in the middle. Germline V gene data show CDR1 as MNHNY and CDR2 as SVGAGI (reference sequence). This CDR3 is 14 amino acids long. CDR3 bases: TGTGCCAGCAGTCCCCGGGAGTCTGACTATGGCTACACCTTC. Translating it yields CASSPRESDYGYTF.

The chain couples TRBV5-8 to TRBJ1-1; no clear D. The CDR3 runs to 14 residues. CDR1 SGHTS and CDR2 YDEGEE come from the germline V gene. V was shortened by 4 bases and J by 3 bases, with 13 bases between the two germline ends. The CDR3 DNA reads TGTGCCAGCAGCCGCGGTCCTCACGACACTGAAGCTTTCTTT. The encoded protein is CASSRGPHDTEAFF.